Listed below are T cell receptor beta chains from one sample, sequenced in a study of T-cell reconstitution after alpha-beta-depleted transplantation in children. Via MiXCR, TCRdb re-called the PCR reads, giving one row per CDR3 protein. The sample gives about 19,000 distinct CDR3 sequences, 10% to 15% of which show up once; around 33% is in the top ten. The source material was PBMCs, mostly from graft donor cells, sampled 60 days after TCRalphabeta/CD19-depleted stem cell transplant. These receptors were obtained from a female patient aged 2-15 years who had a stem cell transplant for congenital amegakaryocytic thrombocytopenia, so the T cells may come from the graft donor. CDR3s include the opening cysteine and the closing phenylalanine or tryptophan. D genes are given only for firm matches. Expanded clones are given a class, and other clones once, few, many or no size at all.

D gene	V gene	J gene	clone size	CDR3 protein	CDR3 DNA
TRBD2	TRBV9	TRBJ2-7	NA	CASSSETSGEVSYEQYF	TGTGCCAGCAGCTCGGAGACTAGCGGGGAGGTGTCCTACGAGCAGTACTTC
TRBD2	TRBV10-3	TRBJ2-2	many	CAISGGLAGGRNTGELFF	TGTGCCATCAGTGGCGGACTAGCGGGAGGACGGAACACCGGGGAGCTGTTTTTT
TRBD1	TRBV5-1	TRBJ1-1	many	CASSLRTGMNTEAFF	TGCGCCAGCAGCCTCCGGACAGGGATGAACACTGAAGCTTTCTTT
TRBD2	TRBV20-1	TRBJ2-1	medium-sized	CSARDSGSSYNEQFF	TGCAGTGCTAGAGATAGCGGGAGCTCCTACAATGAGCAGTTCTTC
NA	TRBV2	TRBJ2-3	many	CASSVTRGDTQYF	TGTGCCAGCAGTGTAACTAGGGGAGATACGCAGTATTTT
NA	TRBV5-1	TRBJ2-3	many	CASSFTGGDTQYF	TGCGCCAGCAGCTTTACCGGAGGAGATACGCAGTATTTT
NA	TRBV11-2	TRBJ2-4	many	CASSSHIDIQYF	TGTGCCAGCAGCTCGCACATAGACATTCAGTACTTC
NA	TRBV28	TRBJ2-7	many	CATTRDFRYEQYF	TGTGCCACGACGAGGGACTTCCGCTACGAGCAGTACTTC
NA	TRBV18	TRBJ1-1	NA	CASSPLGIEAFF	TGTGCCAGCTCACCACTAGGAATTGAAGCTTTCTTT
NA	TRBV20-1	TRBJ2-7	many	CSARWGTYEQYF	TGCAGTGCTAGATGGGGAACCTACGAGCAGTACTTC
NA	TRBV28	TRBJ1-4	many	CASSSGGQNEKLFF	TGTGCCAGCAGTTCCGGCGGACAGAATGAAAAACTGTTTTTT
TRBD1	TRBV5-4	TRBJ2-7	many	CASSVSRDRGIYEQYF	TGTGCCAGCAGCGTAAGCCGGGACAGGGGAATCTACGAGCAGTACTTC
NA	TRBV20-1	TRBJ2-3	many	CSAVPGLKKYTQYF	TGCAGTGCTGTACCGGGACTGAAAAAATATACGCAGTATTTT
NA	TRBV5-5	TRBJ1-5	many	CASSSDFSNQPQHF	TGTGCCAGCAGCTCGGATTTTAGCAATCAGCCCCAGCATTTT
TRBD1	TRBV16	TRBJ2-2	many	CASSRQGVITGELFF	TGTGCCAGCAGCCGACAGGGGGTCATCACCGGGGAGCTGTTTTTT
NA	TRBV7-9	TRBJ2-7	many	CASSLVRDGDYEQYF	TGTGCCAGCAGCTTAGTGCGGGACGGGGACTACGAGCAGTACTTC
NA	TRBV20-1	TRBJ2-1	NA	CSAQLVTSLTEQFF	TGCAGTGCTCAATTAGTGACTAGTTTAACTGAGCAGTTCTTC
TRBD2	TRBV7-2	TRBJ2-5	many	CASSAPGLASGETQYF	TGTGCCAGCAGCGCACCGGGACTAGCCAGTGGAGAGACCCAGTACTTC
TRBD2	TRBV20-1	TRBJ2-1	many	CSAIPGLVYNEQFF	TGCAGTGCGATACCGGGACTAGTATACAATGAGCAGTTCTTC
NA	TRBV4-2	TRBJ1-1	many	CASSPLRRDPEAFF	TGTGCCAGCAGCCCACTTAGGAGGGACCCTGAAGCTTTCTTT
NA	TRBV2	TRBJ2-7	many	CASSRQIAQQYF	TGTGCCAGCAGTCGACAGATAGCCCAGCAGTACTTC
TRBD2	TRBV18	TRBJ2-7	many	CASSPYAGVSYEQYF	TGTGCCAGCTCACCTTACGCGGGGGTCTCCTACGAGCAGTACTTC
NA	TRBV6-2/TRBV6-3	TRBJ1-2	many	CASSYETGQVGYGYTF	TGTGCCAGCAGTTACGAAACAGGCCAAGTCGGCTATGGCTACACCTTC
TRBD1	TRBV6-2/TRBV6-3	TRBJ2-7	many	CASRTGTGVSYEQYF	TGTGCCAGCAGGACAGGGACAGGAGTATCCTACGAGCAGTACTTC
NA	TRBV18	TRBJ2-5	many	CASSPYPGYQETQYF	TGTGCCAGCTCACCATATCCAGGGTACCAAGAGACCCAGTACTTC
NA	TRBV29-1	TRBJ1-2	many	CSVGGGYGYTF	TGCAGCGTTGGGGGCGGGTATGGCTACACCTTC
NA	TRBV20-1	TRBJ1-2	many	CSARDRYERNGYTF	TGCAGTGCTAGAGATCGTTACGAGAGAAATGGCTACACCTTC
TRBD2	TRBV20-1	TRBJ2-1	many	CSASSSGEYNEQFF	TGCAGTGCTAGTAGCAGCGGGGAATACAATGAGCAGTTCTTC
NA	TRBV7-2	TRBJ2-3	many	CASSLIRDTQYF	TGTGCCAGCAGCTTAATACGGGATACGCAGTATTTT
TRBD2	TRBV20-1	TRBJ2-5	many	CSMSGRATSGETQYF	TGCAGTATGAGCGGGAGGGCCACATCCGGAGAGACCCAGTACTTC
TRBD2	TRBV30	TRBJ2-5	many	CAWSVGLAEETQYF	TGTGCCTGGAGTGTTGGGCTAGCGGAAGAGACCCAGTACTTC
NA	TRBV4-3	TRBJ2-7	few	CASSQGLDYEQYF	TGCGCCAGCAGCCAAGGACTAGACTACGAGCAGTACTTC
NA	TRBV7-2	TRBJ2-1	many	CASSLARSNNEQFF	TGTGCCAGCAGCTTAGCTCGCTCGAACAATGAGCAGTTCTTC
NA	TRBV27	TRBJ2-3	many	CASSNGSRSQYF	TGTGCCAGCAGTAACGGGAGCAGGTCGCAGTATTTT
NA	TRBV20-1	TRBJ2-1	many	CSAQPGPMLWGNEQFF	TGCAGTGCTCAACCGGGACCGATGCTTTGGGGCAATGAGCAGTTCTTC
NA	TRBV19	TRBJ1-3	NA	CASIQTAFSGNTIYF	TGTGCCAGTATCCAGACAGCCTTCTCTGGAAACACCATATATTTT
NA	TRBV12-3/TRBV12-4	TRBJ1-5	NA	CASSRSDQPQHF	TGTGCCAGCAGTCGTTCGGATCAGCCCCAGCATTTT
NA	TRBV19	TRBJ2-1	many	CASVSAGPHNEQFF	TGTGCCAGCGTCTCGGCGGGGCCCCACAATGAGCAGTTCTTC
TRBD2	TRBV29-1	TRBJ2-1	many	CSGGLAGAEQFF	TGCAGCGGAGGACTAGCGGGAGCTGAGCAGTTCTTC
NA	TRBV5-1	TRBJ2-7	many	CASSLLELASTYEQYF	TGCGCCAGCAGCTTGCTTGAGTTGGCCAGTACCTACGAGCAGTACTTC
TRBD2	TRBV12-3/TRBV12-4	TRBJ2-1	many	CASSRLGLAGAYNEQFF	TGTGCCAGCAGTCGATTAGGACTAGCGGGAGCCTACAATGAGCAGTTCTTC
TRBD2	TRBV6-2/TRBV6-3	TRBJ2-1	many	CASRLAGVNEQFF	TGTGCCAGCAGATTAGCGGGAGTCAATGAGCAGTTCTTC
NA	TRBV10-3	TRBJ2-2	many	CAIGSGTSANTGELFF	TGTGCCATCGGGAGCGGGACATCTGCGAACACCGGGGAGCTGTTTTTT
TRBD2	TRBV12-3/TRBV12-4	TRBJ2-1	many	CASSLSAGADNEQFF	TGTGCCAGCAGTTTGTCTGCGGGAGCGGACAATGAGCAGTTCTTC
NA	TRBV4-2	TRBJ2-3	many	CASSQVVGDTDTQYF	TGTGCCAGCAGCCAAGTGGTAGGGGACACAGATACGCAGTATTTT
TRBD2	TRBV20-1	TRBJ2-7	many	CSAERSGRAPYEQYF	TGCAGTGCCGAGAGATCCGGGAGGGCCCCCTACGAGCAGTACTTC
TRBD2	TRBV29-1	TRBJ2-1	many	CSASSPSGSSYNEQFF	TGCAGCGCATCCTCCCCTAGCGGGAGCTCCTACAATGAGCAGTTCTTC
NA	TRBV20-1	TRBJ2-1	many	CSARDPGDNEQFF	TGCAGTGCTAGAGATCCAGGCGACAATGAGCAGTTCTTC
TRBD2	TRBV5-1	TRBJ2-7	NA	CASSLDGRDYEQYF	TGCGCCAGCAGCTTGGACGGGAGGGACTACGAGCAGTACTTC
TRBD2	TRBV11-2	TRBJ2-1	many	CASSSLAGRNEQFF	TGTGCCAGCAGCTCCCTAGCGGGGCGGAATGAGCAGTTCTTC
NA	TRBV12-3/TRBV12-4	TRBJ1-6	many	CASSPDFSPLHF	TGTGCCAGCAGTCCCGATTTTTCACCCCTCCACTTT
NA	TRBV28	TRBJ1-1	few	CASSFRSWAFF	TGTGCCAGCAGTTTCCGGTCCTGGGCTTTCTTT
NA	TRBV9	TRBJ2-2	many	CASSPTTRQEWDTGELFF	TGTGCCAGCAGTCCAACAACGAGACAGGAATGGGACACCGGGGAGCTGTTTTTT